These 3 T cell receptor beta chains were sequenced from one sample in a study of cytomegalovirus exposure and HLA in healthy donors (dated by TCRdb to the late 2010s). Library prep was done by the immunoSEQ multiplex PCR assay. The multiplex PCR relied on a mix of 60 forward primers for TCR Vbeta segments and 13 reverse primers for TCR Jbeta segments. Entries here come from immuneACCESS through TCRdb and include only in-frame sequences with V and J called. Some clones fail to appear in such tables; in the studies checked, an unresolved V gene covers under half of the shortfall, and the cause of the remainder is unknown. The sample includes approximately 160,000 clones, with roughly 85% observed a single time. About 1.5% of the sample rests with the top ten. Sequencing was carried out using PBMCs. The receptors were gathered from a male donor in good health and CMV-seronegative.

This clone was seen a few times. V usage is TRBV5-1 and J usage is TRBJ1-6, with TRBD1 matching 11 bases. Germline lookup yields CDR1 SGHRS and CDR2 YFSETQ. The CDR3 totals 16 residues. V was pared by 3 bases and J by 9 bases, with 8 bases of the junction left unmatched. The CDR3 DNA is TGCGCCAGCAGCTCGGGGACAGGGGGGGACGGTTCACCCCTCCACTTT. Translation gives CASSSGTGGDGSPLHF.

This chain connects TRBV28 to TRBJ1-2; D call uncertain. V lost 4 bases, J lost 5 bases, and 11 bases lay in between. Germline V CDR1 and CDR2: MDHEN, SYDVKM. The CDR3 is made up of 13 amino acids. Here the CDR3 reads CASSSPPTYGYTF. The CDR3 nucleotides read TGTGCCAGCAGTTCCCCCCCTACTTATGGCTACACCTTC.

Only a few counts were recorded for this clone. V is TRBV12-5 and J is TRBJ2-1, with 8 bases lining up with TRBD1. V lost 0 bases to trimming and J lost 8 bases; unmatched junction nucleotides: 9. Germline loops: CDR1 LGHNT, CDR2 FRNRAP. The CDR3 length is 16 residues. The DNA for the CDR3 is TGTGCTAGTGGTTTGGTATCGGGCAGGGGGCATTATGAGCAGTTCTTC. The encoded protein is CASGLVSGRGHYEQFF.